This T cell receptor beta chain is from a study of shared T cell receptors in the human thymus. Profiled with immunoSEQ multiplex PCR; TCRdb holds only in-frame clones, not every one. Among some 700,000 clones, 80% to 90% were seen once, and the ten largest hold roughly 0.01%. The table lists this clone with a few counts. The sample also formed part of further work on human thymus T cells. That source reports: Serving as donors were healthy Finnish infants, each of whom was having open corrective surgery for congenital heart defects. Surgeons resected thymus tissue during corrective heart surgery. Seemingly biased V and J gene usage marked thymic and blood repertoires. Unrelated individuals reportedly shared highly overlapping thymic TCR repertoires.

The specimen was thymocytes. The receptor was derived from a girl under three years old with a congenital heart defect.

This CDR3 is CASSDRDSNSYEQYF. CDR3 DNA sequence: TGTGCCAGCAGTGACCGGGACAGTAACTCCTACGAGCAGTACTTC. V is TRBV25-1 and J is TRBJ2-7; 7 bases line up with TRBD1. CDR1 is MGHDK, CDR2 SYGVNS, per germline. The CDR3 extends over 15 amino acids. The ends lost 3 bases at V and 0 bases at J; junction bases unmatched: 5.